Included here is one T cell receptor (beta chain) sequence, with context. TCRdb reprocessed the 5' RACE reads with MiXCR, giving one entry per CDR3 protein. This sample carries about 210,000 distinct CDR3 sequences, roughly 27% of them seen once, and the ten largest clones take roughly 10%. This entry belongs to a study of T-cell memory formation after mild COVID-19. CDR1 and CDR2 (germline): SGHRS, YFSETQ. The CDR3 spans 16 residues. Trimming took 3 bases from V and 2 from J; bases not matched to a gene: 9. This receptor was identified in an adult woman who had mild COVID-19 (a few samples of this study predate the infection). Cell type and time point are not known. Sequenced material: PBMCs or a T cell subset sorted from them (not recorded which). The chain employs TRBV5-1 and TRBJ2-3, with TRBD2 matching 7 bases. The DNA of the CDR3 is TGCGCCAGCAGCTCCGTCGGACTAGACCCCACAGATACGCAGTATTTT. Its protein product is CASSSVGLDPTDTQYF.